This T cell receptor (beta chain) was identified in a study of cytomegalovirus exposure and HLA in healthy donors. Healthy bone marrow donors made up the cohort. PCR involved 60 Vbeta and 13 Jbeta primers. Sequencing used immunoSEQ multiplex PCR; TCRdb keeps in-frame clones, though not all of them. The sample has roughly 140,000 clones, 82% seen once. The CDR3 is 12 amino acids. Germline V gene lookup returns CDR1 MDHEN and CDR2 SYDVKM. The germline V and J ends were trimmed by 3 bases and 9 bases, with 10 bases remaining between them. This receptor was identified in a woman in her fifties or sixties in good health and CMV-seropositive. V gene TRBV28 combines with J gene TRBJ2-3, with D unresolved. The specimen sequenced was PBMCs. CDR3 sequence reads: CASSFPQLTQYF. The DNA for the CDR3 is TGTGCCAGCAGTTTTCCGCAGTTGACGCAGTATTTT.